The clone carrying this T cell receptor beta chain was seen at least ten times. The antigen remains unidentified. Other DNA sequences of this sample code for an identical CDR3. The data originate from a study of shared clonotypes between healthy human individuals. In the original processing: ImmunoSEQ sequences covered only the junction and lacked quality scores; filtering therefore differed. Data came from immunoSEQ multiplex PCR; TCRdb stores just in-frame clones and leaves some out. D and trimming come from the DNA, and the V and J calls and clone size come from that table. The sample yields about 600,000 clones, around 78% seen once. Notes on the study in general: Blood was the only sampled material, and tissue repertoires likely differ.

V lost 0 bases and J 8 bases, leaving 11 bases between the germline ends. The CDR3 contains 14 residues. The study drew its donors from healthy HIV-negative adults without recent acute infections or vaccinations. Only Caucasian adults living in Nashville, Tennessee served as donors. This clonotype was sampled from a woman aged 40 to 49 in good health. Some clones in this sample may be carry-over from other donors' samples. Sequencing was performed on PBMCs. The genes are TRBV23-1 and TRBJ1-5; D unresolved. TRBV23-1 is sorted into the ORF group, with uncertain function. In nucleotides, the CDR3 is TGCGCCAGCAGTCAATCTTCCTGGCCGGAGCCCCAGCATTTT. This gives the protein CASSQSSWPEPQHF.